A selection of T cell receptor beta chains follows, all from one sample in a study of Graves' ophthalmopathy and Graves' hyperthyroidism. In TCRdb, the multiplex PCR reads were re-called with MiXCR into one record per CDR3 protein. In the table there are about 340,000 distinct CDR3 sequences, roughly 15% of which are singletons. Sequenced input: peripheral blood. Receptor source: an adult man with Graves' ophthalmopathy. CDR3s include the opening cysteine and the closing phenylalanine or tryptophan. Each record gives: D gene, V gene, J gene, clone size, CDR3 DNA, CDR3 protein. D genes are given only for firm matches. Not every row has a clone size; where given, it reads once, few, many or a size class.

d_call: TRBD1
v_call: TRBV5-1
j_call: TRBJ2-7
clone_size: many
cdr3_nt: TGCGCCAGCAGCTTGCCGGGACAGGGCTACGAGCAGTACTTC
cdr3_aa: CASSLPGQGYEQYF

d_call: TRBD1
v_call: TRBV28
j_call: TRBJ1-1
clone_size: NA
cdr3_nt: TGTGCCAGCACCCCGGACAGGGAGAACACTGAAGCTTTCTTT
cdr3_aa: CASTPDRENTEAFF

d_call: NA
v_call: TRBV29-1
j_call: TRBJ2-7
clone_size: many
cdr3_nt: TGCAGCGTGCTGGACGGGTACTACGAGCAGTACTTC
cdr3_aa: CSVLDGYYEQYF

d_call: NA
v_call: TRBV12-3/TRBV12-4
j_call: TRBJ1-2
clone_size: many
cdr3_nt: TGTGCCAGCAGCTCCCTTCCCTATGGCTACACCTTC
cdr3_aa: CASSSLPYGYTF

d_call: TRBD1
v_call: TRBV10-3
j_call: TRBJ1-1
clone_size: many
cdr3_nt: TGTGCCATCAGGTGGGACAGCTTGAACACTGAAGCTTTCTTT
cdr3_aa: CAIRWDSLNTEAFF

d_call: NA
v_call: TRBV18
j_call: TRBJ1-2
clone_size: many
cdr3_nt: TGTGCCAGCTCACCAAACCCGGGACAAGACTATGGCTACACCTTC
cdr3_aa: CASSPNPGQDYGYTF

d_call: TRBD2
v_call: TRBV11-2
j_call: TRBJ2-2
clone_size: many
cdr3_nt: TGTGCCAGCAGCTGGCGACTAGCGGGATTCGGGGCCACCGGGGAGCTGTTTTTT
cdr3_aa: CASSWRLAGFGATGELFF

d_call: NA
v_call: TRBV4-3
j_call: TRBJ2-5
clone_size: many
cdr3_nt: TGCGCCAGCAGCCCCAGTTTCGGACGCGGAGAGACCCAGTACTTC
cdr3_aa: CASSPSFGRGETQYF

d_call: NA
v_call: TRBV10-3
j_call: TRBJ1-2
clone_size: many
cdr3_nt: TGTGCCTCACAAACCTCGTGGAGGGATCCCTATGGCTACACCTTC
cdr3_aa: CASQTSWRDPYGYTF

d_call: NA
v_call: TRBV13
j_call: TRBJ2-5
clone_size: many
cdr3_nt: TGTGCCAGCAGCCCGGACAACTTAGAGACCCAGTACTTC
cdr3_aa: CASSPDNLETQYF

d_call: TRBD1
v_call: TRBV28
j_call: TRBJ2-5
clone_size: many
cdr3_nt: TGTGCCAGCAGTTTATCGGTCGGGACAGGAGAAGAGACCCAGTACTTC
cdr3_aa: CASSLSVGTGEETQYF

d_call: TRBD1
v_call: TRBV28
j_call: TRBJ1-2
clone_size: many
cdr3_nt: TGTGCCAGCAGTTTGTGGACAGGGGGCTACACCTTC
cdr3_aa: CASSLWTGGYTF

d_call: TRBD2
v_call: TRBV7-2
j_call: TRBJ2-5
clone_size: few
cdr3_nt: TGTGCCAGCAGCTTGAGTAGCGGGAGTCGGGAGACCCAGTACTTC
cdr3_aa: CASSLSSGSRETQYF

d_call: TRBD2
v_call: TRBV5-6
j_call: TRBJ2-2
clone_size: many
cdr3_nt: TGTGCCAGCAGCCCTGTAGGCGGGGGGACGAACACCGGGGAGCTGTTTTTT
cdr3_aa: CASSPVGGGTNTGELFF

d_call: NA
v_call: TRBV10-3
j_call: TRBJ1-5
clone_size: NA
cdr3_nt: TGTGCCATCAGTGAGGGGCCTAGTGGTCAGCCCCAGCATTTT
cdr3_aa: CAISEGPSGQPQHF

d_call: NA
v_call: TRBV20-1
j_call: TRBJ1-6
clone_size: NA
cdr3_nt: TGCAGTGCTCAGGAGGAGTTTGACTCACCCCTCCACTTT
cdr3_aa: CSAQEEFDSPLHF

d_call: TRBD1
v_call: TRBV30
j_call: TRBJ1-2
clone_size: many
cdr3_nt: TGTGCCTGGAGACAGGGGGCGCCGGATAACTATGGCTACACCTTC
cdr3_aa: CAWRQGAPDNYGYTF

d_call: NA
v_call: TRBV12-5
j_call: TRBJ1-1
clone_size: many
cdr3_nt: TGTGCTAGTGGCCTCAGCTCGAACACTGAAGCTTTCTTT
cdr3_aa: CASGLSSNTEAFF

d_call: NA
v_call: TRBV15
j_call: TRBJ2-2
clone_size: many
cdr3_nt: TGTGCCACCAGCAGGGACACGTCCGGGGAGCTGTTTTTT
cdr3_aa: CATSRDTSGELFF

d_call: TRBD1
v_call: TRBV29-1
j_call: TRBJ1-2
clone_size: many
cdr3_nt: TGCAGCGTTGAGGCAGGGGGTGGCTATGGCTACACCTTC
cdr3_aa: CSVEAGGGYGYTF

d_call: NA
v_call: TRBV4-1
j_call: TRBJ2-7
clone_size: many
cdr3_nt: TGCGCCAGCAGCCAAGATGGGCGACTAGTGAACGAGCAGTACTTC
cdr3_aa: CASSQDGRLVNEQYF

d_call: NA
v_call: TRBV4-3
j_call: TRBJ1-1
clone_size: many
cdr3_nt: TGCGCCAGCAGCCAAGAGAGGGTAGGGTCCCACACTGAAGCTTTCTTT
cdr3_aa: CASSQERVGSHTEAFF

d_call: TRBD1
v_call: TRBV6-1
j_call: TRBJ1-5
clone_size: once
cdr3_nt: TGTGCCAGCAGTGGGGACAGGGCAAATCAGCCCCAGCATTTT
cdr3_aa: CASSGDRANQPQHF

d_call: TRBD1
v_call: TRBV19
j_call: TRBJ1-5
clone_size: many
cdr3_nt: TGTGCCAGTAGTTCACAGGGGGCTCAGCCCCAGCATTTT
cdr3_aa: CASSSQGAQPQHF

d_call: NA
v_call: TRBV6-1
j_call: TRBJ1-5
clone_size: many
cdr3_nt: TGTGCCAGCAGTGCCACGAAAAATCAGCCCCAGCATTTT
cdr3_aa: CASSATKNQPQHF

d_call: TRBD2
v_call: TRBV20-1
j_call: TRBJ2-7
clone_size: NA
cdr3_nt: TGCAGTGCCTTAGCGGGAGAGTACGAGCAGTACTTC
cdr3_aa: CSALAGEYEQYF